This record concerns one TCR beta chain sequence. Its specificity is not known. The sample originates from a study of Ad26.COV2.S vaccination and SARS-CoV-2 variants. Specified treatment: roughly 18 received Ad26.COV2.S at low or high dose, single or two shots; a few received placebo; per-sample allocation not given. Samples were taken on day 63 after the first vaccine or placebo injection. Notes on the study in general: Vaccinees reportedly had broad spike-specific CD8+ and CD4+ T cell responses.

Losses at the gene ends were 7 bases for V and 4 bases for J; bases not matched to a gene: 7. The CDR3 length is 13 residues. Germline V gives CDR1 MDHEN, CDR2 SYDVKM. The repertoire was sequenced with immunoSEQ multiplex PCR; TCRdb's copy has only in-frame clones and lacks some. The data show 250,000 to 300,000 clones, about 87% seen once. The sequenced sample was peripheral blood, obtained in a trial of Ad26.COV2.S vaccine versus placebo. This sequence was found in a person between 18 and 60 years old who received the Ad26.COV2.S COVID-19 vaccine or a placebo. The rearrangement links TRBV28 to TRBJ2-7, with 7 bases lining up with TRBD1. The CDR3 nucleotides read TGTGCCAGCAAGACAGGGAAAAGTTACGAGCAGTACTTC. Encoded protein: CASKTGKSYEQYF.